The next 16 T cell receptor beta chains were all read from a single sample in a study of spatial heterogeneity in lung cancer. One entry per CDR3 protein results from TCRdb running MiXCR on the 5' RACE reads. The table records about 120,000 distinct CDR3 sequences, 10% to 15% of them present only once. Noted time point: blood at routine non-recurrence follow-up after resection. Tumor, nontumor lung or frozen PBMC supplied whole RNA that was sequenced unsorted. The source material was PBMCs, sampled at follow-up. The receptor source for this set is a male donor with early-stage non-small cell lung cancer.

This sequence joins TRBV6-6 and TRBJ1-1, with TRBD1 matching 8 bases. CDR1 is MNHNY, CDR2 SVGAGI, per germline (reference sequence). This CDR3 has 14 residues. The trim removed 7 bases at V and 3 bases at J, leaving 7 bases unmatched. CDR3 in DNA: TGTGCCAGCAAAAGGGTACAGGGGGACACTGAAGCTTTCTTT. It specifies CASKRVQGDTEAFF.

This clonotype was found many times. The V and J genes are TRBV6-5 and TRBJ2-3; D unclear. Trimming took 5 bases from V and 4 from J, leaving 10 bases between them. The CDR3 runs to 13 residues. The germline CDR1 and CDR2 sequences are MNHEY and SVGAGI. Here the CDR3 DNA reads TGTGCCAGCAGTCAGACTGGGGCAGATACGCAGTATTTT. This codes for CASSQTGADTQYF.

This chain joins TRBV5-6 and TRBJ2-7; D is possibly TRBD1 (5 bases). Germline V gene sequence: CDR1 SGHDT, CDR2 YYEEEE. This CDR3 spans 13 amino acids. With 0 bases removed from V and 6 bases from J, the gap between germline ends came to 10 bases. CDR3 sequence: CASSLDRSLEQYF. In DNA form, the CDR3 reads TGTGCCAGCAGCTTGGACAGGTCCCTCGAGCAGTACTTC. Full variable domain (outside the CDR3, taken from reference TRBV5-6 and TRBJ2-7): DAGVTQSPTHLIKTRGQQVTLRCSPKSGHDTVSWYQQALGQGPQFIFQYYEEEERQRGNFPDRFSGHQFPNYSSELNVNALLLGDSALYLCASSLDRSLEQYFGPGTRLTVT.

Worth noting for this clonotype: A much larger clonotype is one base distant, so this may be a read error. This chain joins TRBV10-3 and TRBJ1-1, with TRBD1 matching over 9 bases. The CDR3 loop spans 14 amino acids. V shed 6 bases, J shed 7 bases, and the junction held 9 bases outside the gene matches. Per germline, CDR1 ENHRY and CDR2 SYGVKD. CDR3: CAIRRQGGSVEAFF. In DNA, the CDR3 is TGTGCCATCAGAAGACAGGGGGGGAGTGTTGAAGCTTTCTTT.

The table lists this clonotype with a few counts. The chain is built from TRBV20-1 and TRBJ2-7; perhaps TRBD2 as D (6 bases). Germline V CDR1 and CDR2: DFQATT, SNEGSKA (reference sequence). The V end was cut by 6 bases, the J end by 1 base, with 16 bases between. The CDR3 spans 14 residues. CDR3 protein: CSASGGAGSYEQYF. The CDR3 DNA sequence: TGCAGTGCCAGCGGAGGGGCCGGGTCCTACGAGCAGTACTTC.

The rearrangement links TRBV20-1 to TRBJ2-7, with TRBD2 identical over 12 bases. This CDR3 contains 15 residues. The V gene's germline CDR1 is DFQATT and CDR2 SNEGSKA (reference sequence). V was pared by 1 base and J by 2 bases, with 3 bases of the junction left unmatched. The CDR3 loop reads CSARGTSGGPYEQYF. CDR3 coding DNA: TGCAGTGCTAGAGGTACTAGCGGGGGGCCCTACGAGCAGTACTTC.

The chain couples TRBV4-2 to TRBJ1-4; 9 bases are shared with TRBD1. V lost 2 bases and J lost 7; bases outside the gene matches: 11. The CDR3 has 17 amino acids. Germline V gives CDR1 LGHNA, CDR2 YNFKEQ. As DNA, the CDR3 is TGTGCCAGCAGCCAACCGAGATACAGGGGGCGCGGTGAAAAACTGTTTTTT. Protein: CASSQPRYRGRGEKLFF.

V gene TRBV24-1 combines with J gene TRBJ2-1, with 10 bases fitting TRBD2. This CDR3 region has 16 residues. Per the germline V gene, CDR1 is KGHDR and CDR2 is SFDVKD. Losses at the gene ends were 5 bases for V and 2 bases for J; bases not matched to a gene: 5. In DNA form, the CDR3 reads TGTGCCACCAGTGTTTCTCTAGCGGGAGCCTACAATGAGCAGTTCTTC. It is translated as CATSVSLAGAYNEQFF.

Many counts were recorded for this clonotype. V usage is TRBV20-1 and J usage is TRBJ1-5, with TRBD1 matching over 9 bases. Per germline, CDR1 DFQATT and CDR2 SNEGSKA (reference sequence). V dropped 1 base and J dropped 5; count of bases not matched to a gene: 9. This CDR3 contains 16 residues. The CDR3 here is CSARVSGTGRDQPQHF. The CDR3 region has the DNA TGCAGTGCTAGAGTCTCCGGGACAGGGAGGGATCAGCCCCAGCATTTT.

The genes are TRBV7-3 and TRBJ2-2; D is uncertain. In germline, CDR1 is SGHTA, CDR2 FQGTGA. The CDR3 is 13 residues long. The V end lost 5 bases, the J end lost 2 bases, and 6 bases lay between the germline ends. CDR3 region: CASSTSNTGELFF. CDR3 DNA sequence: TGTGCCAGCAGCACGAGTAACACCGGGGAGCTGTTTTTT. Drawing the rest from reference TRBV7-3 and TRBJ2-2, the complete variable domain is GAGVSQTPSNKVTEKGKYVELRCDPISGHTALYWYRQSLGQGPEFLIYFQGTGAADDSGLPNDRFFAVRPEGSVSTLKIQRTERGDSAVYLCASSTSNTGELFFGEGSRLTVL.

The chain recombines TRBV7-9 with TRBJ2-7, with 7 bases lining up with TRBD1. V trimming: 5 bases; J trimming: 3 bases; junction bases outside the gene matches: 4. This CDR3 has 13 residues. CDR1 is SEHNR and CDR2 is FQNEAQ in the germline V gene (reference sequence). DNA of the CDR3: TGTGCCAGCAGCATGGGACAGAGCTACGAGCAGTACTTC. This sequence encodes CASSMGQSYEQYF.

This clonotype was seen more than once but under ten times. V is TRBV11-3 and J is TRBJ2-5; tentative D call: TRBD1 (6 bases). This CDR3 is built from 14 residues. CDR1 and CDR2 from the germline V gene are SGHNT and YENEEA. Between the trimmed V and J ends, which lost 2 bases and 2 bases, there was a span of 9 bases. CDR3 loop: CASSLNRVQETQYF. The CDR3, as DNA: TGTGCCAGCAGCTTAAACAGGGTTCAAGAGACCCAGTACTTC. The full variable domain, rest sourced from reference TRBV11-3 and TRBJ2-5, is EAGVVQSPRYKIIEKKQPVAFWCNPISGHNTLYWYLQNLGQGPELLIRYENEEAVDDSQLPKDRFSAERLKGVDSTLKIQPAELGDSAVYLCASSLNRVQETQYFGPGTRLLVL.

This clonotype was found a few times. V is TRBV7-2 and J is TRBJ2-7, with 14 bases identical to TRBD2. CDR1 is SGHTA, CDR2 FQGNSA, per germline. Trimming took 5 bases from V and 5 from J; bases not matched to a gene: 2. CDR3 length: 14 amino acids. The CDR3 nucleotides are TGTGCCAGCAGCCGGGGACTAGCGGGGGACGAGCAGTACTTC. Its translation: CASSRGLAGDEQYF.

This clonotype was seen only a few times. The chain has TRBV11-1 and TRBJ1-1; perhaps TRBD1 as D (5 bases). Deletions cut 8 bases from V and 0 bases from J, with 13 bases between. This CDR3 contains 14 residues. Germline lookup yields CDR1 SGHAT and CDR2 FQDESV (reference sequence). CDR3 residues: CASDRQSLNTEAFF. The CDR3, as DNA: TGTGCCAGCGACAGACAGAGTTTGAACACTGAAGCTTTCTTT. The whole variable domain, filled in from reference TRBV11-1 and TRBJ1-1, reads EAEVAQSPRYKITEKSQAVAFWCDPISGHATLYWYRQILGQGPELLVQFQDESVVDDSQLPKDRFSAERLKGVDSTLKIQPAELGDSAMYLCASDRQSLNTEAFFGQGTRLTVV.

This clonotype was seen many times. The chain links TRBV29-1 to TRBJ2-6; the D gene is possibly TRBD1 (6 bases). The CDR3 runs 14 residues. Trimming left V 6 bases short and J 2 bases short, with 11 bases between. Germline V gene sequence: CDR1 SQVTM, CDR2 ANQGSEA. CDR3 bases: TGCAGCGTCCCGGACAGAACTGGGGCCAACGTCCTGACTTTC. It codes for CSVPDRTGANVLTF.

The V call is TRBV7-8, the J call TRBJ2-5, with 7 bases identical to TRBD1. CDR1 and CDR2 from the germline V gene are SGHVS and FQNEAQ. This CDR3 has 14 amino acids. Trimming at V came to 4 bases and at J to 4 bases, leaving 6 bases not matched to a gene. The CDR3 DNA reads as TGTGCCAGCAGCTCAAGACAGGGTTTAGAGACCCAGTACTTC. It specifies CASSSRQGLETQYF.